In this sample, the clone carrying this TCR beta chain turned up many times. This sample is drawn from a study of T cell repertoires in cytomegalovirus infection. MiXCR, applied by TCRdb to the reads, yields one record per CDR3 protein. The data hold 400,000 to 550,000 distinct CDR3 sequences, with 11% observed a single time. Germline lookup yields CDR1 ENHRY and CDR2 SYGVKD. The length of the CDR3 is 14 residues. Trimming stripped 6 bases from V and 0 bases from J, with 9 bases between. The sequence was collected from a human donor in good health (CMV status not recorded). Some clones in this sample may be carry-over from other donors' samples. The V and J genes are TRBV10-3 and TRBJ1-3, with a weak D call TRBD1 (5 bases). The sample taken for sequencing was PBMCs. The DNA for the CDR3 is TGTGCCATCAGGGGGCACAGCTCTGGAAACACCATATATTTT. Protein: CAIRGHSSGNTIYF.